Shown below are 25 T cell receptor beta chains from a single sample sequenced in a study of blood T cell repertoires in COVID-19. The protocol was immunoSEQ multiplex PCR, while the TCRdb copy is restricted to in-frame clones and leaves out a portion. Of around 180,000 clones listed, approximately 77% are singletons. The sample consisted of peripheral blood. Receptors originate from a woman of 80 years or more with active or convalescent COVID-19.

This rearrangement joins TRBV19 to TRBJ1-2; TRBD1 agrees at 9 bases. Losses at the gene ends were 8 bases for V and 4 bases for J; bases not matched to a gene: 8. The germline V gene encodes CDR1 LNHDA and CDR2 SQIVND (reference sequence). This CDR3 contains 14 residues. CDR3 nucleotides: TGTGCCAGTTGTCGGACAGGGGCTATCTATGGCTACACCTTC. It codes for CASCRTGAIYGYTF.

The gene calls are TRBV6-5 and TRBJ1-5, with a tentative D call TRBD1 (5 bases). The CDR3 is 16 residues long. V was clipped by 0 bases and J by 2 bases, with 11 bases between them. In germline, CDR1 is MNHEY, CDR2 SVGAGI. CDR3 sequence reads: CASSYSGGLGNQPQHF. DNA of the CDR3: TGTGCCAGCAGTTACTCGGGGGGTTTGGGCAATCAGCCCCAGCATTTT.

The V and J genes are TRBV28 and TRBJ2-6, with D possibly matching TRBD2 (6 bases). The CDR3 extends over 15 amino acids. Germline V gene sequence: CDR1 MDHEN, CDR2 SYDVKM. The germline V and J ends were trimmed by 7 bases and 0 bases, with 10 bases remaining between them. CDR3 residues: CASKLGGSGANVLTF. CDR3 nucleotides: TGTGCCAGCAAGTTGGGGGGCTCTGGGGCCAACGTCCTGACTTTC. Filled out from reference TRBV28 and TRBJ2-6, the complete variable domain reads DVKVTQSSRYLVKRTGEKVFLECVQDMDHENMFWYRQDPGLGLRLIYFSYDVKMKEKGDIPEGYSVSREKKERFSLILESASTNQTSMYLCASKLGGSGANVLTFGAGSRLTVL.

The chain is built from TRBV9 and TRBJ2-3, with 7 positions matching TRBD1. Germline CDR1 SGDLS, CDR2 YYNGEE. The CDR3 loop spans 17 amino acids. V trimming: 3 bases; J trimming: 0 bases; junction bases outside the gene matches: 10. The CDR3 protein is CASSARRQGPSTDTQYF. Here the CDR3 DNA reads TGTGCCAGCAGCGCCCGAAGACAGGGTCCTAGCACAGATACGCAGTATTTT.

The table lists this clone with a few counts. The chain carries TRBV6-1 and TRBJ2-1, with TRBD1 identical over 11 bases. This CDR3 spans 16 amino acids. Per the germline V gene, CDR1 is MNHNS and CDR2 is SASEGT. V lost 4 bases and J lost 5; bases outside the gene matches: 7. The DNA of the CDR3 is TGTGCCAGCAGTGGCCTCCGGGACAGGGGGGACAATGAGCAGTTCTTC. Its protein product is CASSGLRDRGDNEQFF.

The chain recombines TRBV27 with TRBJ1-1; weak D call: TRBD1 (5 bases). V was cut by 3 bases and J by 1 base, with 9 bases left in between. Germline CDR1 reads MNHEY; CDR2 reads SMNVEV (reference sequence). CDR3 length: 14 residues. CDR3 bases: TGTGCCAGCAGTTTTTCAGGGAAGAACACTGAAGCTTTCTTT. Translation: CASSFSGKNTEAFF.

The rearrangement links TRBV7-2 to TRBJ2-7, with no clear D. The V gene lost 5 bases and the J gene lost 9 bases, with 17 bases spanning the gap. From germline, CDR1 is SGHTA and CDR2 FQGNSA. This CDR3 is 13 amino acids long. The CDR3 DNA reads as TGTGCCAGCAGCGCAAGTCTCCCCTTCGGGCAGTACTTC. Translation: CASSASLPFGQYF.

This clone was seen a handful of times. J is TRBJ2-5 and V is TRBV28; 8 bases are a match to TRBD2. There are 15 residues in the CDR3. The J segment lost 5 bases and the V segment lost 7 bases, leaving 12 bases of the junction unmatched. The germline gives CDR1 MDHEN, CDR2 SYDVKM. The DNA of the CDR3 is TGTGCCAGCAAAAATAGCGGGGCGGGGGAGGAGACCCAGTACTTC. It codes for CASKNSGAGEETQYF. The whole variable domain, filled in from reference TRBV28 and TRBJ2-5, reads DVKVTQSSRYLVKRTGEKVFLECVQDMDHENMFWYRQDPGLGLRLIYFSYDVKMKEKGDIPEGYSVSREKKERFSLILESASTNQTSMYLCASKNSGAGEETQYFGPGTRLLVL.

CDR3 sequence: CASRITGTYEQYF. The CDR3 DNA follows: TGTGCCAGCAGGATAACAGGGACCTACGAGCAGTACTTC. The genes are TRBV6-5 and TRBJ2-7; weak D call: TRBD1 (6 bases). V was shortened by 6 bases and J by 2 bases, with 11 bases between the two germline ends. This CDR3 region has 13 residues. Germline CDR1 MNHEY, CDR2 SVGAGI.

The V gene is TRBV7-9, the J gene TRBJ2-2, with TRBD2 matching 7 bases. V dropped 5 bases and J dropped 0; count of bases not matched to a gene: 3. The CDR3 is 15 residues long. From germline, CDR1 is SEHNR and CDR2 FQNEAQ (reference sequence). CDR3 amino acids: CASSRAGTNTGELFF. CDR3 sequence (DNA): TGTGCCAGCAGCAGAGCGGGAACGAACACCGGGGAGCTGTTTTTT.

The chain combines TRBV19 with TRBJ1-2; D may be TRBD1 (6 bases). V lost 6 bases and J lost 4, with 15 bases in between. The CDR3 loop spans 14 amino acids. Germline-derived CDR1 and CDR2 are LNHDA and SQIVND (reference sequence). The CDR3 sequence is CASSPQGFSYGYTF. CDR3 in DNA: TGTGCCAGTAGCCCCCAGGGGTTTTCCTATGGCTACACCTTC.

This clone was recorded a few times. The V and J genes are TRBV6-5 and TRBJ2-1, with TRBD1 as a possible D gene (6 bases). V was shortened by 8 bases and J by 0 bases, with 11 bases between the two germline ends. This CDR3 is built from 14 residues. CDR1 is MNHEY and CDR2 is SVGAGI in the germline V gene. The CDR3 DNA follows: TGTGCCAGCCACACAGGGCTCTCCTACAATGAGCAGTTCTTC. This sequence encodes CASHTGLSYNEQFF.

This sequence joins TRBV19 and TRBJ1-1, with a weak D call TRBD1 (6 bases). Trimming pared 10 bases from V and 0 bases from J, leaving 12 bases between. The germline gives CDR1 LNHDA, CDR2 SQIVND (reference sequence). This CDR3 has 13 amino acids. CDR3 protein: CATSDRLNTEAFF. The CDR3 DNA reads as TGTGCCACCTCGGACAGATTGAACACTGAAGCTTTCTTT.

The chain uses TRBV7-9 and TRBJ1-6; D possibly corresponds to TRBD1 (5 bases). The V and J ends lost 3 bases and 9 bases respectively, with 15 bases between them. Germline V gene lookup returns CDR1 SEHNR and CDR2 FQNEAQ (reference sequence). The CDR3 loop spans 15 amino acids. The CDR3 sequence: CASSFQGGLSSPLHF. As DNA, the CDR3 is TGTGCCAGCAGCTTCCAGGGCGGCTTATCTTCACCCCTCCACTTT.

This chain links TRBV19 with TRBJ2-1, with D perhaps TRBD2 (5 bases). Trimming took off 6 bases at V and 2 bases at J, with 11 bases between the two ends. The CDR3 length is 14 residues. Germline lookup yields CDR1 LNHDA and CDR2 SQIVND (reference sequence). CDR3 nucleotides: TGTGCCAGTAGGCCCCAGCGGACCTACAATGAGCAGTTCTTC. Its translation: CASRPQRTYNEQFF.

This chain uses TRBV2 with TRBJ1-5; TRBD1 matches 7 bases. The V gene's germline CDR1 is SNHLY and CDR2 FYNNEI. The CDR3 is 13 amino acids. V dropped 5 bases and J dropped 6; count of bases not matched to a gene: 4. The CDR3 here is CASSQTGFQPQHF. DNA for the CDR3: TGTGCCAGCAGTCAGACAGGGTTTCAGCCCCAGCATTTT.

The chain carries TRBV19 and TRBJ1-5, with 11 bases aligning to TRBD1. Germline loops: CDR1 LNHDA, CDR2 SQIVND (reference sequence). V was pared by 5 bases and J by 1 base, with 10 bases of the junction left unmatched. The CDR3 has 18 amino acids. CDR3 sequence (DNA): TGTGCCAGTAGTTCCCGTGGACAGGGGGCTTTGAGCAATCAGCCCCAGCATTTT. Its translation: CASSSRGQGALSNQPQHF.

This rearrangement joins TRBV19 to TRBJ1-4; D not resolved. The CDR3 runs to 14 residues. Trimming cost V 3 bases and J 4 bases, with 9 bases left between them. Per the germline V gene, CDR1 is LNHDA and CDR2 is SQIVND (reference sequence). Here the CDR3 DNA reads TGTGCCAGTAGTATCGGACTGATTAATGAAAAACTGTTTTTT. Translation gives CASSIGLINEKLFF.

The rearrangement links TRBV10-1 to TRBJ1-1; 9 nucleotides agree with TRBD1. V shed 2 bases and J 4 bases; nucleotides not matched to a gene: 5. Germline V gene sequence: CDR1 WNHNN, CDR2 SYGVQD (reference sequence). The CDR3 has 15 residues. The CDR3 DNA sequence: TGCGCCAGCAGTGAGATAAGGGACAGGGTCACTGAAGCTTTCTTT. It encodes CASSEIRDRVTEAFF.

This sequence joins TRBV5-1 and TRBJ2-5, with a tentative D call TRBD2 (5 bases). Per germline, CDR1 SGHRS and CDR2 YFSETQ. V was cut by 0 bases and J by 4 bases, with 10 bases left in between. The CDR3 totals 14 residues. The CDR3 here is CASSLVVGGETQYF. The CDR3 nucleotides are TGCGCCAGCAGCTTGGTGGTAGGAGGAGAGACCCAGTACTTC.

The gene calls are TRBV14 and TRBJ2-1; TRBD2 matches 12 bases. The germline gives CDR1 SGHDN, CDR2 FVKESK. This CDR3 has 16 amino acids. With V trimmed by 3 bases and J by 6 bases, 6 bases remained unmatched. For the CDR3, the DNA is TGTGCCAGCAGCCAGGGGGGACTAGCGGGCCTCAATGAGCAGTTCTTC. Translation gives CASSQGGLAGLNEQFF.

This sequence joins TRBV5-1 and TRBJ1-6; TRBD1 matches 9 bases. Germline CDR1 reads SGHRS; CDR2 reads YFSETQ. J lost 1 base, V lost 5 bases, and 7 bases had no gene match. This CDR3 is 17 amino acids long. CDR3 bases: TGCGCCAGCAGTTGGACAGGGGCGGGTTCCTATAATTCACCCCTCCACTTT. The encoded protein is CASSWTGAGSYNSPLHF.

The chain uses TRBV5-1 and TRBJ2-5; 11 bases map to TRBD2. Germline V gives CDR1 SGHRS, CDR2 YFSETQ. CDR3 length: 16 amino acids. V trimming: 4 bases; J trimming: 4 bases; junction bases outside the gene matches: 9. CDR3 region: CASSVGLAALGETQYF. Here the CDR3 DNA reads TGCGCCAGCAGCGTGGGACTAGCGGCTCTTGGAGAGACCCAGTACTTC.

The rearrangement uses TRBV18 and TRBJ1-5, with TRBD1 matching 8 bases. The CDR3 length is 16 residues. The junction had 3 bases not matched to a gene; V was cut back by 0 bases and J by 2 bases. The V gene's germline CDR1 is KGHSH and CDR2 LQKENI. In nucleotides, the CDR3 is TGTGCCAGCTCACCACCGACGGACAGGGGCAATCAGCCCCAGCATTTT. The encoded protein is CASSPPTDRGNQPQHF. Full variable domain (rest looked up from reference TRBV18 and TRBJ1-5): NAGVMQNPRHLVRRRGQEARLRCSPMKGHSHVYWYRQLPEEGLKFMVYLQKENIIDESGMPKERFSAEFPKEGPSILRIQQVVRGDSAAYFCASSPPTDRGNQPQHFGDGTRLSIL.

The rearrangement joins TRBV28 to TRBJ1-2, with no clear D. Germline CDR1 is MDHEN and CDR2 is SYDVKM. Between the trimmed V and J ends, which lost 7 bases and 8 bases, there was a span of 20 bases. The CDR3 spans 14 residues. CDR3 DNA sequence: TGTGCCAGCACCATCCCGGGTTCCGTATTGGGCTACACCTTC. Encoded protein: CASTIPGSVLGYTF.